Sequencing of this T cell receptor (beta chain) was carried out in a study of PD-1 blockade in classical Hodgkin lymphoma. The repertoire was sequenced with immunoSEQ multiplex PCR; TCRdb's copy has only in-frame clones and lacks some. There are roughly 13,000 clones in the sample; roughly 80% occur only once, and more than 0.85% lies in the top ten. From germline, CDR1 is SGHDN and CDR2 FVKESK. Trimming removed 6 bases at V and 0 bases at J, with 17 bases between. There are 16 residues in the CDR3. Noted time point: cycle 4 day 1 (C4D1), after less than 7 weeks of nivolumab. Each of the patients experienced relapse following autologous stem cell transplantation, and their brentuximab vedotin exposure differed. With magnetic negative selection, CD4+ T cells were purified from PBMCs that had been thawed.

The chain carries TRBV14 and TRBJ1-1; TRBD1 might be the D (5 bases). The source of this sequence is a human donor with classical Hodgkin lymphoma. This sample comprised CD4+ T cells from blood, obtained before the fourth cycle of nivolumab. CDR3 sequence: CASRQFSGTMNTEAFF. CDR3 sequence (DNA): TGTGCCAGCAGACAATTCTCCGGGACGATGAACACTGAAGCTTTCTTT.